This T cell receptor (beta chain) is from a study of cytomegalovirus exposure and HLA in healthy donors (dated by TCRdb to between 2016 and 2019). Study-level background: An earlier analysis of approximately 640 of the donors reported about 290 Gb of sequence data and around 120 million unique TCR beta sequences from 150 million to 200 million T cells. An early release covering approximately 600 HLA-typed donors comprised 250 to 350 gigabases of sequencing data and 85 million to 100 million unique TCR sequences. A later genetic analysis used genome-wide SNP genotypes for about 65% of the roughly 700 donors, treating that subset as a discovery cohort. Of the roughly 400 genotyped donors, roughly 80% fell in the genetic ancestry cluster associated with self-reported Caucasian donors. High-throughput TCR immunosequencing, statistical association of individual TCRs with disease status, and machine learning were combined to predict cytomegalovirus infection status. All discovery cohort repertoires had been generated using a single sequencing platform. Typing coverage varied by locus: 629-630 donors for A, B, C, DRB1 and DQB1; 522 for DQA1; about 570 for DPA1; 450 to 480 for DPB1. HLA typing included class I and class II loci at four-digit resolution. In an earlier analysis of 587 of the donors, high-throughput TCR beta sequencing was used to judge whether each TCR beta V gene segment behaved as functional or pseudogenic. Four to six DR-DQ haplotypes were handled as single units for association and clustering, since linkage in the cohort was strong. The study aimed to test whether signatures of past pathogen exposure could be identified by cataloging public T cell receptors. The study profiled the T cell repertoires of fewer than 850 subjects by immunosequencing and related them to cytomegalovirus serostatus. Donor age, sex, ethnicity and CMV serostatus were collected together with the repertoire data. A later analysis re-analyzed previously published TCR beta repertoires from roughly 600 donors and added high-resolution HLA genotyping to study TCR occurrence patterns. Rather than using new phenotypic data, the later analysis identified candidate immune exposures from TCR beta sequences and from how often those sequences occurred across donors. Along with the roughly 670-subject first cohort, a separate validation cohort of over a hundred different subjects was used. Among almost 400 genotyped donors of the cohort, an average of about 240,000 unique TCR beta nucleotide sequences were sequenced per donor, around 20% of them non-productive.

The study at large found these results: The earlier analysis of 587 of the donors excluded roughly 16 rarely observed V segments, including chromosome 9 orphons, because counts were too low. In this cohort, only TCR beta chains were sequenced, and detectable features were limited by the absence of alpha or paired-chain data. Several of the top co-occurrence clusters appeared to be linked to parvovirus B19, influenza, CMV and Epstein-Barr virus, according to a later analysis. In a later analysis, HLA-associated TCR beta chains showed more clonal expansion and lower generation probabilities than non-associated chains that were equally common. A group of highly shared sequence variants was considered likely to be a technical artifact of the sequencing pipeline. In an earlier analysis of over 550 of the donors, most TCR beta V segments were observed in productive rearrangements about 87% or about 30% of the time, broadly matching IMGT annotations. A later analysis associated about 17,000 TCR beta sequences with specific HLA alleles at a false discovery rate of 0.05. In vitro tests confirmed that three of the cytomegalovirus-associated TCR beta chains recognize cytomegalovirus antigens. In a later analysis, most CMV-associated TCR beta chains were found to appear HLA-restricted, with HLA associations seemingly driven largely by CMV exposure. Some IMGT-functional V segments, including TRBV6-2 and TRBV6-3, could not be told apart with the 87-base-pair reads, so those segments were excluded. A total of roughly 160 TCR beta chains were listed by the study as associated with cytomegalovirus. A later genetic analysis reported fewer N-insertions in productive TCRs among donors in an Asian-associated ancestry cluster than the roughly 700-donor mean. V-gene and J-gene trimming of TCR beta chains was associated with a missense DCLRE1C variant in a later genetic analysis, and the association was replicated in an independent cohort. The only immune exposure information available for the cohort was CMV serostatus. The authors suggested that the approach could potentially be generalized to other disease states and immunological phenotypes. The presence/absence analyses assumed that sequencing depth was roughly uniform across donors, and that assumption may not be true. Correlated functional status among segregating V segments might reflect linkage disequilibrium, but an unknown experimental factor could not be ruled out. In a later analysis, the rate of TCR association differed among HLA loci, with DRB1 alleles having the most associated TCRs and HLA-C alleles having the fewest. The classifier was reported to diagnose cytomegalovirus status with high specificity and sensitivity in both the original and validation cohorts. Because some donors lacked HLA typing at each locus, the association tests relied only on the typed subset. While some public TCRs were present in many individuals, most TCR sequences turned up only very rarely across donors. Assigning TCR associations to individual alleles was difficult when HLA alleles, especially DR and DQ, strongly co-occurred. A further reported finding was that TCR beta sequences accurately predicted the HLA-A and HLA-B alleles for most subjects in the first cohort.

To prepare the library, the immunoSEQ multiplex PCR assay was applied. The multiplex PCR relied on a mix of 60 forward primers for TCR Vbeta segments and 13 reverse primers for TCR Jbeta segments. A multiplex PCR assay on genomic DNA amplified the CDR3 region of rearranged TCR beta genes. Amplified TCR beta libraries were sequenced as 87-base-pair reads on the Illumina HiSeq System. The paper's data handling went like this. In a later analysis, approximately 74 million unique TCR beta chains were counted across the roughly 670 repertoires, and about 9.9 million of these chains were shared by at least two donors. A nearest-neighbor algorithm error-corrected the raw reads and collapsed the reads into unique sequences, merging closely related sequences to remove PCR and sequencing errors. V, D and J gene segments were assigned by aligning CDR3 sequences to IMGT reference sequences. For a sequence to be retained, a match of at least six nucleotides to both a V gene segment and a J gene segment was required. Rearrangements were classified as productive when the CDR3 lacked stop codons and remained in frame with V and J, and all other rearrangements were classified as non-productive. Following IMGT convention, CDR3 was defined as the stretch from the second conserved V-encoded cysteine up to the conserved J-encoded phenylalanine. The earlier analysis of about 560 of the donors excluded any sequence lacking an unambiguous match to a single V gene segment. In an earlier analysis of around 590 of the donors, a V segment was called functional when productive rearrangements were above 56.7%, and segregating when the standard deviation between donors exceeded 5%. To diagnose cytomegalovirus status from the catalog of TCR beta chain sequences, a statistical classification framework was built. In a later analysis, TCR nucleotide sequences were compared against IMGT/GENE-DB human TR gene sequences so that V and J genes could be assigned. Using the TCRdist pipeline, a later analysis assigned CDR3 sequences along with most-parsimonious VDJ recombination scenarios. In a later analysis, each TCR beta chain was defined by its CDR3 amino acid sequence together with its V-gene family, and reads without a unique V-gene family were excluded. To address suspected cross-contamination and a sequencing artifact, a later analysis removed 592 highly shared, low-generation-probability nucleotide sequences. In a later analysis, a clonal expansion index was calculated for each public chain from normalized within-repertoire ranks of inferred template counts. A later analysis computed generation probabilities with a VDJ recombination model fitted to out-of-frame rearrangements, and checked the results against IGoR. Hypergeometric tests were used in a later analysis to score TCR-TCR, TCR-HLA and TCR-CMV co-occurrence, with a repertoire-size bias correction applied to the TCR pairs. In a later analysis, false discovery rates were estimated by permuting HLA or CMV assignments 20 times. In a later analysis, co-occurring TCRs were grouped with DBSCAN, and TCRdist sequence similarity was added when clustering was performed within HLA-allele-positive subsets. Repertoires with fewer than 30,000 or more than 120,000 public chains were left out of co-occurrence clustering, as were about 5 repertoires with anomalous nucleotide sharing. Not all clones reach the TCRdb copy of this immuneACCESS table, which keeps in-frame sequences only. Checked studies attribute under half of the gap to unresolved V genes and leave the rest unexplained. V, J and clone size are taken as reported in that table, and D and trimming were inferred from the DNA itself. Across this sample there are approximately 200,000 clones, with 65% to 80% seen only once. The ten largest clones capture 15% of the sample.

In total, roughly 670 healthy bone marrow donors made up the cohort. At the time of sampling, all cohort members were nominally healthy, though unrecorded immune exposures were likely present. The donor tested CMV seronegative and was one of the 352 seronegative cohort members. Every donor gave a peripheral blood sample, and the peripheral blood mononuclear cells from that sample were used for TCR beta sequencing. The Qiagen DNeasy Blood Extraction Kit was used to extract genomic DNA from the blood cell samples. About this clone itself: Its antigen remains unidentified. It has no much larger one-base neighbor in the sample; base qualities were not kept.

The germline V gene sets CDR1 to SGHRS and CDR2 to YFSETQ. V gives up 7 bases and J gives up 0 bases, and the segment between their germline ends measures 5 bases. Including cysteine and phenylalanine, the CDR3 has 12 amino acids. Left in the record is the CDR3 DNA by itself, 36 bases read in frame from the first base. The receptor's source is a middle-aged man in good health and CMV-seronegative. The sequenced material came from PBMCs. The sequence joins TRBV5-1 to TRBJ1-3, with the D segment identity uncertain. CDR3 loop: CASRDSGNTIYF. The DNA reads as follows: TGCGCCAGCCGGGACTCTGGAAACACCATATATTTT.